This TCR beta chain came from a study of a mutant IDH1 vaccine in newly diagnosed glioma. Study summary: Onset of vaccination occurred 4-6 weeks following radiotherapy alone, or with temozolomide cycles. V12 took place at week 35, and V13 at week 47. Study results and caveats: Pseudoprogression appeared unlinked to shifts in leading peripheral T cell clonotypes. Vaccine-induced immune responses were detected in 93.3% of patients.

Stated time point: week 35, safety follow-up. Doses consisted of 300 ug of mutant IDH1 20-mer peptide each, paired with topical imiquimod. TCRdb's table, derived via immunoSEQ multiplex PCR, lists solely in-frame clones and lacks some. This table holds under 40,000 clones, 70% to 85% found once. A few counts support this clone. Its antigen is not identified. Trimming left V 2 bases short and J 4 bases short, with 12 bases between. The germline CDR1 and CDR2 sequences are MGHRA and YSYEKL. This CDR3 comprises 16 residues. The chain links TRBV4-1 to TRBJ2-6; a possible D gene is TRBD1 (6 bases). The material sequenced was PBMCs, taken from a glioma patient whose treatment included an IDH1 peptide vaccine. The clonotype comes from a man aged 25 to 40 with glioma. DNA for the CDR3: TGCGCCAGCAGCCAACAGGGGTTCACGGGGGCCAACGTCCTGACTTTC. It codes for CASSQQGFTGANVLTF.